This entry describes one T cell receptor (beta chain). CD45RO negativity and positive selection for CCR7 defined naive CD8 cells, a population that excluded terminally differentiated effector memory CD45RA+ cells. The healthy adult donors were HIV-negative and reported no recent acute infections or vaccinations. Germline-derived CDR1 and CDR2 are MDHEN and SYDVKM. The CDR3 covers 15 residues. The junction had 3 bases not matched to a gene; V was cut back by 6 bases and J by 5 bases. This sample was taken from a study of shared clonotypes between healthy human individuals. For every subset, genomic DNA was evenly distributed across several immunoSEQ plates. Produced via immunoSEQ multiplex PCR; TCRdb's table is partial and in-frame only. The sample lists about 2.2 million clones, approximately 94% occurring once.

J is TRBJ2-1 and V is TRBV28; 14 positions match TRBD2. This clonotype was sampled from a young man in good health. Some clones in this sample may be carry-over from other donors' samples. Sample: naive CD8+ T cells from PBMCs. The CDR3 nucleotides read TGTGCCAGCAGATCGACTAGCGGGAGGGACAATGAGCAGTTCTTC. Translating gives CASRSTSGRDNEQFF.